Described below is a single T cell receptor beta chain sequence and its context. What it recognizes is unknown. V lost 5 bases and J 4 bases, leaving 9 bases between the germline ends. The CDR3 has 13 amino acids. Germline loops: CDR1 LGHDT, CDR2 YNNKEL (reference sequence). TCRdb keeps only in-frame clones here, not all; method: immunoSEQ multiplex PCR. The data hold roughly 82,000 clones, with approximately 81% observed a single time. This sample is part of a study of T cell responses to AZD1222 COVID-19 vaccine. Study at large: Second doses at about 4 or about 12 weeks were pooled.

Study-wide findings and caveats: Spike-specific TCR breadth and depth were elevated following two AZD1222 doses. With dominance at 160-218 and 743-854, vaccine-associated CD4 TCRs spanned spike. No day 14 peak samples; only post-peak repertoires were characterized.

The clonotype comes from an adult in good health. Sequenced here: peripheral blood, sampled on day 0 of AZD1222 vaccination. V and J are TRBV3-1 (or the pseudogene TRBV3-2) and TRBJ1-5; D unclear. The CDR3 region is CASSASWNQPQHF. The CDR3 coding sequence is TGTGCCAGCAGCGCCTCGTGGAATCAGCCCCAGCATTTT.